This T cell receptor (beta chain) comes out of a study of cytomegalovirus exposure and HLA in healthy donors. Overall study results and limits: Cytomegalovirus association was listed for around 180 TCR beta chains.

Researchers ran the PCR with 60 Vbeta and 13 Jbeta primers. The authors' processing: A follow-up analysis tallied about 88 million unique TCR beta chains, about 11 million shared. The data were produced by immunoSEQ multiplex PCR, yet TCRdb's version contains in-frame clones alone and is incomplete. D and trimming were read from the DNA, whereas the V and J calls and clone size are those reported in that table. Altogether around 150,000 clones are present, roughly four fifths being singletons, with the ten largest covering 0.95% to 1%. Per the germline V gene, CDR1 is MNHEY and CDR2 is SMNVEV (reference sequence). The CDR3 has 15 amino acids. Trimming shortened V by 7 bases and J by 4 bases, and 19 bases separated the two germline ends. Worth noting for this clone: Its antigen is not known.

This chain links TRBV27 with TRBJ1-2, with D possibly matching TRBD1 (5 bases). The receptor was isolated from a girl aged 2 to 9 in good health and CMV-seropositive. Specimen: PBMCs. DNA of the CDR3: TGTGCCAGCATTTCCGGGAGGGGTCTTGGCTATGGCTACACCTTC. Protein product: CASISGRGLGYGYTF.